Below are 32 T cell receptor beta chains sequenced from a single sample in a study of shared clonotypes between healthy human individuals (dated by TCRdb to between 2020 and 2021). The library was generated by the immunoSEQ multiplex PCR assay. TCRdb obtained this table from immuneACCESS and retained in-frame rearrangements with V and J assigned. These tables miss some clones; where compared with another copy, unresolved V genes account for less than half of the shortfall, and the remainder is unexplained. Present in this sample are 2 million to 2.5 million clones, under 97% of which were seen just once. The top ten constitute over 0.1% of the sample. Input material: naive CD4+ T cells sorted from blood. Explained via the paper, the cell subset or site label denotes: CD45RA+ positively selected. The receptors stem from a man younger than 35 in good health.

This clone was seen just once. The chain links TRBV6-1 to TRBJ2-7, with TRBD1 matching 8 bases. The CDR3 has 16 residues. Germline CDR1 MNHNS, CDR2 SASEGT. The V gene end was trimmed by 2 bases and the J gene end by 7 bases; junction bases not matched to a gene: 13. CDR3 residues: CASSERPGGPGVEQYF. The CDR3 nucleotides are TGTGCCAGCAGTGAACGCCCAGGGGGCCCGGGGGTAGAGCAGTACTTC.

The genes are TRBV18 and TRBJ2-1; D uncertain. This CDR3 has 13 amino acids. In germline, CDR1 is KGHSH, CDR2 LQKENI. The V end was cut by 4 bases, the J end by 2 bases, with 6 bases between. The CDR3 region is CASSQSPYNEQFF. The CDR3 DNA reads TGTGCCAGCTCACAATCCCCCTACAATGAGCAGTTCTTC.

About this clone: A read error may produce the germline difference seen at one junction end. V is TRBV7-6 and J is TRBJ2-1; the D gene is possibly TRBD2 (5 bases). This CDR3 has 15 residues. The germline gives CDR1 SGHVS, CDR2 FNYEAQ. The CDR3 sequence is CASSLAGTSYNEQFF. CDR3 coding DNA: TGTGCCAGCAGCCTAGCAGGCACCTCCTACAATGAGCAGTTCTTC.

The chain is built from TRBV7-6 and TRBJ2-7; D is ambiguous. Germline V gene data show CDR1 as SGHVS and CDR2 as FNYEAQ. This CDR3 has 15 amino acids. V lost 3 bases to trimming and J lost 2 bases, with 14 bases between them. The CDR3 region is CASSLSNLDAYEQYF. DNA of the CDR3: TGTGCCAGCAGCTTGTCCAACTTGGACGCCTACGAGCAGTACTTC.

The chain combines TRBV29-1 with TRBJ2-2; unclear D gene. The CDR3 covers 13 residues. Germline CDR1 is SQVTM and CDR2 is ANQGSEA. V was clipped by 4 bases and J by 4 bases, with 10 bases between them. In nucleotides, the CDR3 is TGCAGCGTTGCCCGGATCCGCACCGGGGAGCTGTTTTTT. This codes for CSVARIRTGELFF.

The genes are TRBV6-1 and TRBJ2-3; 9 nucleotides match TRBD1. The CDR3 length is 15 residues. CDR1 is MNHNS, CDR2 SASEGT, per germline. J was trimmed by 2 bases and V by 6 bases; bases with no gene match: 6. As DNA, the CDR3 is TGTGCCAGCAGACCCTGGACAGGGGACACAGATACGCAGTATTTT. Translation gives CASRPWTGDTDTQYF.

The J gene is TRBJ2-5, the V gene TRBV6-5; 10 positions agree with TRBD2. J gave up 5 bases and V 7 bases, and 4 bases lay outside the gene matches. Germline values: CDR1 MNHEY, CDR2 SVGAGI. The CDR3 has 13 residues. The CDR3 nucleotides are TGTGCCAGCAAGGCTAGCGGGAGTGAGACCCAGTACTTC. This gives the protein CASKASGSETQYF.

About this clone: It may be a read error: a sequence one base away is much more abundant. This chain connects TRBV28 to TRBJ1-1, with D uncertain. CDR1 is MDHEN, CDR2 SYDVKM, per germline. Deletions cut 2 bases from V and 3 bases from J, with 1 base between. CDR3 length: 11 residues. The CDR3 sequence: CASSLDTEAFF. In DNA form, the CDR3 reads TGTGCCAGCAGTTTAGACACTGAAGCTTTCTTT. Drawing the rest from reference TRBV28 and TRBJ1-1, the complete variable domain is DVKVTQSSRYLVKRTGEKVFLECVQDMDHENMFWYRQDPGLGLRLIYFSYDVKMKEKGDIPEGYSVSREKKERFSLILESASTNQTSMYLCASSLDTEAFFGQGTRLTVV.

The V gene is TRBV6-1, the J gene TRBJ1-6, with D hard to call. Germline CDR1 and CDR2: MNHNS and SASEGT. V was clipped by 3 bases and J by 10 bases, with 16 bases between them. This CDR3 has 15 residues. This CDR3 is CASSEALWALSPLHF. The CDR3 bases are TGTGCCAGCAGTGAGGCTTTGTGGGCGCTATCACCCCTCCACTTT.

The chain uses TRBV7-2 and TRBJ1-3; D not resolved. Germline V gene data show CDR1 as SGHTA and CDR2 as FQGNSA. V lost 8 bases, J lost 2 bases, and 10 bases lay in between. The CDR3 has 13 residues. CDR3 sequence: CASRGPPGNTIYF. CDR3 DNA sequence: TGTGCCAGCCGAGGGCCGCCTGGAAACACCATATATTTT.

The chain is built from TRBV5-1 and TRBJ2-6, with D unclear. Trimming removed 5 bases at V and 2 bases at J, with 11 bases between. CDR3 size: 15 residues. The germline V gene encodes CDR1 SGHRS and CDR2 YFSETQ. CDR3 protein: CASRVQDAGANVLTF. The DNA of the CDR3 is TGCGCCAGCAGGGTCCAGGATGCTGGGGCCAACGTCCTGACTTTC.

The chain joins TRBV30 to TRBJ2-2, with TRBD2 identical over 14 bases. Germline assignment: CDR1 GTSNPN and CDR2 SVGIG (reference sequence). This CDR3 is 19 amino acids long. Losses at the gene ends were 3 bases for V and 0 bases for J; bases not matched to a gene: 9. The CDR3 protein is CAWSTTRTSGRSNTGELFF. As DNA, the CDR3 is TGTGCCTGGAGCACCACCCGGACTAGCGGGAGGTCGAACACCGGGGAGCTGTTTTTT.

V and J are TRBV5-6 and TRBJ1-2; 7 bases fit TRBD1. The V gene end was trimmed by 0 bases and the J gene end by 5 bases; junction bases not matched to a gene: 4. Germline CDR1 SGHDT, CDR2 YYEEEE. This CDR3 region has 14 residues. The CDR3 nucleotides read TGTGCCAGCAGCTTGGGGGACAGAGAGTATGGCTACACCTTC. This translates into CASSLGDREYGYTF.

This rearrangement joins TRBV2 to TRBJ1-3; D uncertain. The CDR3 runs to 14 residues. V lost 8 bases and J lost 4, with 15 bases in between. CDR1 SNHLY and CDR2 FYNNEI come from the germline V gene. CDR3 region: CASRPNSSGNTIYF. CDR3 DNA sequence: TGTGCCAGCCGACCGAACTCTAGCGGAAACACCATATATTTT.

This sequence joins TRBV4-1 and TRBJ1-2, with a tentative D call TRBD1 (6 bases). Germline V CDR1 and CDR2: MGHRA, YSYEKL. The CDR3 runs 16 residues. Trimming removed 0 bases from V and 5 bases from J, with 16 bases in between. This CDR3 is CASSQDQGILKYGYTF. CDR3 sequence (DNA): TGCGCCAGCAGCCAAGATCAGGGGATATTAAAGTATGGCTACACCTTC.

The chain combines TRBV7-9 with TRBJ1-1; the D is unclear. Germline loops: CDR1 SEHNR, CDR2 FQNEAQ (reference sequence). The germline V and J ends were trimmed by 2 bases and 11 bases, with 12 bases remaining between them. This CDR3 region has 12 residues. In nucleotides, the CDR3 is TGTGCCAGCAGCTTAATTTTCGATAGGGCTTTCTTT. This gives the protein CASSLIFDRAFF.

The gene calls are TRBV30 and TRBJ1-2; 7 bases align to TRBD1. The CDR3 is 16 amino acids. The ends lost 0 bases at V and 0 bases at J; junction bases unmatched: 7. Looked up from germline, CDR1 is GTSNPN and CDR2 is SVGIG (reference sequence). Written as DNA, the CDR3 is TGTGCCTGGAGTGTACGGCAGGGGGTTTCTAACTATGGCTACACCTTC. Protein product: CAWSVRQGVSNYGYTF.

The chain uses TRBV10-3 and TRBJ1-6; D is unclear. The CDR3 spans 15 residues. Between the trimmed V and J ends, which lost 3 bases and 1 base, there was a span of 7 bases. Germline V gene data show CDR1 as ENHRY and CDR2 as SYGVKD. Here the CDR3 DNA reads TGTGCCATCAGTGATGGGCAGTCCTATAATTCACCCCTCCACTTT. Its translation is CAISDGQSYNSPLHF.

V and J are TRBV7-2 and TRBJ2-6; possible D gene TRBD1, 5 bases. The length of the CDR3 is 15 residues. Germline V lookup: CDR1 SGHTA, CDR2 FQGNSA. The ends were cut back, 4 bases at V and 3 bases at J, with 10 bases in the middle. The chain's CDR3 is CASSSRAGGANVLTF. For the CDR3, the DNA is TGTGCCAGCAGCTCCAGGGCAGGTGGGGCCAACGTCCTGACTTTC.

This clone showed up just once. The V and J genes are TRBV2 and TRBJ1-1, with D unclear. The length of the CDR3 is 14 residues. V lost 5 bases to trimming and J lost 1 base, with 11 bases between them. Germline V gene lookup returns CDR1 SNHLY and CDR2 FYNNEI. The CDR3 spells CASSSRLPNTEAFF. The DNA of the CDR3 is TGTGCCAGCAGTTCCAGACTCCCGAACACTGAAGCTTTCTTT.

This rearrangement joins TRBV5-4 to TRBJ1-5; D is undetermined. Germline lookup yields CDR1 SGHNT and CDR2 YYREEE (reference sequence). This CDR3 contains 13 residues. Trimming left V 3 bases short and J 3 bases short, with 7 bases between. The CDR3 region is CASSSGPNQPQHF. CDR3 sequence (DNA): TGTGCCAGCAGCTCCGGACCCAATCAGCCCCAGCATTTT.

The chain is built from TRBV30 and TRBJ2-1; TRBD2 matches at 8 bases. The CDR3 covers 13 residues. Per germline, CDR1 GTSNPN and CDR2 SVGIG (reference sequence). CDR3 sequence: CAGGTAGDNEQFF. The CDR3 region has the DNA TGTGCGGGAGGTACAGCGGGGGACAATGAGCAGTTCTTC.

The chain joins TRBV6-4 to TRBJ2-4; no clear D. CDR3 size: 13 residues. Trimming cost V 2 bases and J 0 bases, with 2 bases left between them. From germline, CDR1 is MRHNA and CDR2 SNTAGT. CDR3 DNA: TGTGCCAGCAGTGACCGAGCCAAAAACATTCAGTACTTC. Protein sequence: CASSDRAKNIQYF.

The chain carries TRBV2 and TRBJ2-7; D may be TRBD1 (6 bases). The CDR3 loop spans 13 amino acids. Germline V gene sequence: CDR1 SNHLY, CDR2 FYNNEI. Trimming pared 6 bases from V and 3 bases from J, leaving 12 bases between. The DNA for the CDR3 is TGTGCCAGCAGCCCGCAGGGGAGCTACGAGCAGTACTTC. Its translation: CASSPQGSYEQYF.

This clone was observed a single time. Different DNA sequences within this sample yield the same CDR3. The chain employs TRBV30 and TRBJ2-1; 12 bases map to TRBD2. The CDR3 loop spans 15 amino acids. Germline loops: CDR1 GTSNPN, CDR2 SVGIG (reference sequence). The J segment lost 7 bases and the V segment lost 0 bases, leaving 4 bases of the junction unmatched. The CDR3 DNA reads TGTGCCTGGAGTGTACTAGCGGGGGGACGTAATGAGCAGTTCTTC. Translated: CAWSVLAGGRNEQFF.

Regarding this clone: This same CDR3 is encoded by further DNA sequences in the sample. The rearrangement uses TRBV7-2 and TRBJ2-7, with D hard to call. Germline V gene data show CDR1 as SGHTA and CDR2 as FQGNSA. Trimming shortened V by 0 bases and J by 0 bases, and 6 bases separated the two germline ends. The CDR3 is 14 residues long. CDR3 in amino acids: CASSLAASSYEQYF. The CDR3 DNA follows: TGTGCCAGCAGCTTAGCCGCGAGCTCCTACGAGCAGTACTTC.

This clone was counted a single time. This chain links TRBV29-1 with TRBJ2-7; TRBD1 agrees at 10 bases. The germline gives CDR1 SQVTM, CDR2 ANQGSEA. The CDR3 is 14 amino acids. Unmatched junction bases numbered 9, after V lost 7 bases and J lost 3 bases. CDR3 sequence reads: CSAGRDRGNYEQYF. The CDR3 DNA follows: TGCAGCGCAGGCCGGGACAGGGGAAACTACGAGCAGTACTTC.

V is TRBV5-1 and J is TRBJ2-7; TRBD2 matches 12 bases. V lost 1 base, J lost 5 bases, and 4 bases stayed unmatched. The length of the CDR3 is 15 residues. Germline V gene sequence: CDR1 SGHRS, CDR2 YFSETQ. The DNA of the CDR3 is TGCGCCAGCAGCTTGAGACTAGCGGGAGATAACGAGCAGTACTTC. Translated: CASSLRLAGDNEQYF.

In regard to this clone: Different DNA sequences within this sample yield the same CDR3. This chain uses TRBV5-4 with TRBJ1-4, with unresolved D. CDR1 is SGHNT and CDR2 is YYREEE in the germline V gene (reference sequence). V dropped 0 bases and J dropped 7 bases, with 10 bases sitting between them. The CDR3 has 14 residues. Here the CDR3 reads CASSLDSGSEKLFF. DNA of the CDR3: TGTGCCAGCAGCTTGGACAGTGGGTCTGAAAAACTGTTTTTT. The variable domain in full, completed from reference TRBV5-4 and TRBJ1-4, reads ETGVTQSPTHLIKTRGQQVTLRCSSQSGHNTVSWYQQALGQGPQFIFQYYREEENGRGNFPPRFSGLQFPNYSSELNVNALELDDSALYLCASSLDSGSEKLFFGSGTQLSVL.

The chain combines TRBV5-4 with TRBJ2-1; 8 bases align to TRBD2. This CDR3 has 17 amino acids. V lost 3 bases to trimming and J lost 5 bases; unmatched junction nucleotides: 13. The germline V gene encodes CDR1 SGHNT and CDR2 YYREEE (reference sequence). Here the CDR3 reads CASSWVGQRGPDNEQFF. DNA of the CDR3: TGTGCCAGCAGCTGGGTGGGGCAGCGGGGGCCCGACAATGAGCAGTTCTTC.

CDR3 bases: TGTGCCAGCAGTTCCCGACAGGCTAAAGGCAATGAGCAGTTCTTC. Translating it yields CASSSRQAKGNEQFF. This chain connects TRBV6-1 to TRBJ2-1, with D tentatively TRBD1 (6 bases). The ends were cut back, 5 bases at V and 6 bases at J, with 17 bases in the middle. This CDR3 region has 15 residues. Germline CDR1 MNHNS, CDR2 SASEGT.

V usage is TRBV30 and J usage is TRBJ1-6; weak D call: TRBD1 (5 bases). The germline gives CDR1 GTSNPN, CDR2 SVGIG (reference sequence). This CDR3 is built from 16 residues. V dropped 3 bases and J dropped 10 bases, with 22 bases sitting between them. The CDR3 region is CAWRGPGGRMSSPLHF. Written as DNA, the CDR3 is TGTGCCTGGAGAGGGCCTGGGGGACGGATGTCCTCACCCCTCCACTTT.